This TCR beta chain was recovered during a study of regulatory T cells in long-lasting Graves disease. Study-wide results and caveats: Persistent disease was characterized by preferential usage of TRBV28, TRBJ1-2 and TRBJ2-5.

The sample's time point: persistent/refractory GD, antithyroid drugs over 5 years with positive TRAb. Making the TCR library involved RNA that had been extracted from PBMCs. Combining iRepertoire HTBI primers with Arm-PCR of CDR3 regions, the authors built TCR beta libraries. TCRdb fed the multiplex PCR reads into MiXCR, producing one record per CDR3 protein. Seen here are roughly 400,000 distinct CDR3 sequences, around 20% observed once, and the top ten hold roughly an eighth. This clonotype was seen at least ten times. Its matching antigen is unknown. Trimming stripped 7 bases from V and 4 bases from J, with 23 bases between. This CDR3 is built from 16 residues. Germline CDR1 MNHNS, CDR2 SASEGT.

This sequence joins TRBV6-1 and TRBJ2-7; D is perhaps TRBD1 (6 bases). This sequence was found in a female donor with Graves disease. This sample comprised peripheral blood mononuclear cells (PBMCs), obtained when the disease was refractory, from a patient treated with antithyroid drugs. CDR3 sequence reads: CASKRVGGTRHYEQYF. The CDR3 nucleotides read TGTGCCAGCAAGCGAGTAGGGGGTACCCGTCATTACGAGCAGTACTTC.